The 18 T cell receptor beta chains reported below all come from one sample, sequenced in a study of identical twins. One entry per CDR3 protein results from TCRdb running MiXCR on the 5' RACE reads. The top ten clones hold 8% to 10% of a sample with 350,000 to 400,000 distinct CDR3 sequences, approximately 8.7% of them seen once. The specimen was naive T cells sorted from blood. The source of these receptors is a woman between 45 and 65 years old in good health.

This clonotype was counted a few times. The V call is TRBV5-1, the J call TRBJ1-4; D gene ambiguous. CDR3 length: 16 amino acids. The V gene's germline CDR1 is SGHRS and CDR2 YFSETQ. V was shortened by 2 bases and J by 8 bases, with 19 bases between the two germline ends. The DNA for the CDR3 is TGCGCCAGCAGCTTACGAGAGGTTGCGGGCGTGGAAAAACTGTTTTTT. The encoded protein is CASSLREVAGVEKLFF.

This clonotype was seen repeatedly, ten times or more. The rearrangement joins TRBV10-3 to TRBJ2-2; D might be TRBD1 or TRBD2, each matching 5 bases. The CDR3 runs to 15 residues. Germline CDR1 and CDR2: ENHRY and SYGVKD. V was cut by 5 bases and J by 0 bases, with 10 bases left in between. Written as DNA, the CDR3 is TGTGCCATCAGTCAGACGGGGCCGAACACCGGGGAGCTGTTTTTT. Amino acids: CAISQTGPNTGELFF.

This chain links TRBV18 with TRBJ1-2; TRBD1 matches 8 bases. Germline CDR1 and CDR2: KGHSH and LQKENI. The CDR3 consists of 14 residues. J lost 0 bases, V lost 3 bases, and 0 bases had no gene match. The CDR3 sequence: CASSPGQANYGYTF. The CDR3 coding sequence is TGTGCCAGCTCACCGGGACAGGCTAACTATGGCTACACCTTC.

This clonotype was seen more than once but under ten times. V and J are TRBV14 and TRBJ2-7, with TRBD1 matching 12 bases. This CDR3 region has 19 residues. Looked up from germline, CDR1 is SGHDN and CDR2 is FVKESK. V lost 1 base and J lost 3; bases outside the gene matches: 13. In DNA form, the CDR3 reads TGTGCCAGCAGCCAAGCCGGGACAGGGGGCCGCATCTTTAACTACGAGCAGTACGTC. Its translation: CASSQAGTGGRIFNYEQYV.

The V call is TRBV5-1, the J call TRBJ2-7; the D gene could be TRBD1 or TRBD2 (6 bases each). V was trimmed by 3 bases and J by 5 bases, leaving 18 bases between them. CDR1 is SGHRS and CDR2 is YFSETQ in the germline V gene. The CDR3 is 15 amino acids. CDR3 DNA sequence: TGCGCCAGCAGCTCCTCGGGGGCTGGGGTCAACGAGCAGTACTTC. Translated: CASSSSGAGVNEQYF.

This clonotype showed up many times. V usage is TRBV13 and J usage is TRBJ2-7; tentatively, D is TRBD2 (5 bases). The V gene's germline CDR1 is PRHDT and CDR2 FYEKMQ (reference sequence). Trimming took off 5 bases at V and 5 bases at J, with 16 bases between the two ends. The CDR3 totals 14 residues. Here the CDR3 reads CASSPRTGINEQYF. The CDR3 DNA sequence: TGTGCCAGCAGCCCCAGGACGGGAATCAACGAGCAGTACTTC.

V usage is TRBV6-5 and J usage is TRBJ2-7, with 13 bases fitting TRBD2. Germline values: CDR1 MNHEY, CDR2 SVGAGI. With V trimmed by 5 bases and J by 2 bases, 3 bases remained unmatched. The CDR3 is made up of 15 amino acids. CDR3 coding DNA: TGTGCCAGCAGTCCCGGGACTAGCGGGACCTACGAGCAGTACTTC. The encoded protein is CASSPGTSGTYEQYF.

This clonotype was detected a few times. CDR3 region: CSAPYTDTQYF. The DNA of the CDR3 is TGCAGTGCACCCTACACAGATACGCAGTATTTT. The rearrangement links TRBV20-1 to TRBJ2-3; D unresolved. The CDR3 spans 11 residues. V was trimmed by 6 bases and J by 2 bases, leaving 6 bases between them. The germline V gene has CDR1 DFQATT and CDR2 SNEGSKA (reference sequence).

This clonotype was observed at least ten times. V and J are TRBV11-2 and TRBJ1-2, with D possibly TRBD1 on 5 matching bases. In germline, CDR1 is SGHAT, CDR2 FQNNGV. There are 15 residues in the CDR3. V was clipped by 0 bases and J by 0 bases, with 8 bases between them. The CDR3 here is CASSLDWGTNYGYTF. The CDR3 DNA reads as TGTGCCAGCAGCTTAGATTGGGGGACTAACTATGGCTACACCTTC.

In this sample, this clonotype turned up many times. Germline and junction disagree at one end, which may indicate a read error. The gene calls are TRBV5-1 and TRBJ2-3; 10 nucleotides agree with TRBD2. CDR1 and CDR2 (germline): SGHRS, YFSETQ. The CDR3 contains 15 residues. The CDR3 DNA follows: TGTGCCAGCAGTTGGACTAGCGGAAGCACAGATACGCAGTATTTT. It translates to CASSWTSGSTDTQYF. The full variable domain, its missing parts supplied by reference TRBV5-1 and TRBJ2-3, is KAGVTQTPRYLIKTRGQQVTLSCSPISGHRSVSWYQQTPGQGLQFLFEYFSETQRNKGNFPGRFSGRQFSNSRSEMNVSTLELGDSALYLCASSWTSGSTDTQYFGPGTRLTVL.

This clonotype has a handful of counts. The gene calls are TRBV11-3 and TRBJ2-5, with 7 bases aligning to TRBD2. Unmatched junction bases numbered 13, after V lost 1 base and J lost 5 bases. The CDR3 length is 17 residues. CDR1 and CDR2 from the germline V gene are SGHNT and YENEEA. CDR3 protein: CASSLAGTIPSSETQYF. The CDR3 coding sequence is TGTGCCAGCAGCTTAGCTGGGACTATCCCCAGTAGTGAGACCCAGTACTTC. The variable domain in full, completed from reference TRBV11-3 and TRBJ2-5, reads EAGVVQSPRYKIIEKKQPVAFWCNPISGHNTLYWYLQNLGQGPELLIRYENEEAVDDSQLPKDRFSAERLKGVDSTLKIQPAELGDSAVYLCASSLAGTIPSSETQYFGPGTRLLVL.

This clonotype showed up many times. The chain couples TRBV7-9 to TRBJ2-5; 11 bases are shared with TRBD1. Germline trimming cut 0 bases from V and 1 base from J; bases unmatched to any gene: 7. Germline CDR1 and CDR2: SEHNR and FQNEAQ (reference sequence). The CDR3 runs to 18 residues. The CDR3 coding sequence is TGTGCCAGCAGCTTAGCGGACAGGGGGCGCCCATTCCAAGAGACCCAGTACTTC. Its protein is CASSLADRGRPFQETQYF.

This clonotype was seen a handful of times. Here the CDR3 reads CASSQSGKTDTQYF. The DNA of the CDR3 is TGTGCCAGCAGCCAGAGCGGGAAAACAGATACGCAGTATTTT. The rearrangement joins TRBV3-1 to TRBJ2-3; 7 positions agree with TRBD2. Germline CDR1 reads LGHDT; CDR2 reads YNNKEL (reference sequence). Trimming cost V 3 bases and J 3 bases; bases outside gene matches: 3. The CDR3 loop spans 14 amino acids.

This clonotype was observed at least ten times. J is TRBJ2-1 and V is TRBV7-2, with TRBD1 matching over 8 bases. The CDR3 length is 13 residues. V was clipped by 7 bases and J by 7 bases; unmatched bases: 6. Per germline, CDR1 SGHTA and CDR2 FQGNSA. DNA for the CDR3: TGTGCCAGCATTGGGACAGGCCATAATGAGCAGTTCTTC. Translation gives CASIGTGHNEQFF.

This clonotype was found many times. This sequence joins TRBV6-5 and TRBJ2-7; D gene ambiguous. In germline, CDR1 is MNHEY, CDR2 SVGAGI. V lost 4 bases and J lost 6, with 13 bases in between. The length of the CDR3 is 13 residues. CDR3: CASSSGPMGEQYV. The CDR3 nucleotides are TGTGCCAGCAGTTCCGGGCCCATGGGCGAGCAGTACGTC.

The V gene is TRBV2, the J gene TRBJ2-7, with D maybe TRBD1 (5 bases). CDR1 is SNHLY, CDR2 FYNNEI, per germline. Trimming removed 8 bases from V and 1 base from J, with 9 bases in between. This CDR3 comprises 12 residues. The CDR3 DNA reads as TGTGCCAGCCAGGGCGGTTCCTACGAGCAGTACGTC. It specifies CASQGGSYEQYV.

This clonotype was found a few times. The gene calls are TRBV5-6 and TRBJ2-3, with 9 bases matching TRBD1. After removal of 4 bases from V and 2 bases from J, the junction contained 5 bases not matched to a gene. This CDR3 contains 15 residues. Per germline, CDR1 SGHDT and CDR2 YYEEEE. Here the CDR3 DNA reads TGTGCCAGCAGCATAGGACAGGGGAACACAGATACGCAGTATTTT. It translates to CASSIGQGNTDTQYF.

This clonotype was picked up many times. V and J are TRBV29-1 and TRBJ2-1; no definite D call. V was clipped by 5 bases and J by 7 bases, with 12 bases between them. The CDR3 has 12 residues. CDR1 and CDR2 (germline): SQVTM, ANQGSEA. The CDR3, as DNA: TGCAGCGTTTTGCCATCCCGGAATGAGCAGTTCTTC. As protein: CSVLPSRNEQFF.